The clone carrying this T cell receptor (beta chain) was detected once. Its antigen is unidentified. The entry originates in a study of T cells after posttransplantation cyclophosphamide. A marrow graft followed busulfan-fludarabine conditioning, with cyclophosphamide on days +3 and +4. The study, taken as a whole, reports: Later blood repertoires were often dominated by clones from the donor CD8+ memory compartment. Recipient CMV seropositivity and CMV reactivation strongly tracked TRB clonality. Tissue-infiltrating T cells from skin or gut overlapped little with blood T cells.

Produced via immunoSEQ multiplex PCR; TCRdb's table is partial and in-frame only. Here the sample spans under 50,000 clones, less than 95% being singletons. The material was PBMCs, obtained about 60 days after allogeneic stem cell transplant with posttransplant cyclophosphamide. The TCR comes from a male patient between 60 and 69 years old who received an allogeneic stem cell transplant from a related donor and was CMV-positive. The graft donor may account for some of the T cells.

The CDR3 coding sequence is TGTGCCATACATTCCCCCCCTGCCATGAACACTGAAGCTTTCTTT. Its translation is CAIHSPPAMNTEAFF. V and J are TRBV21-1 and TRBJ1-1; no check of the table's D call, TRBD1, against the DNA was made. TRBV21-1 is tagged as a pseudogene. The CDR3 sequence is 15 residues long.